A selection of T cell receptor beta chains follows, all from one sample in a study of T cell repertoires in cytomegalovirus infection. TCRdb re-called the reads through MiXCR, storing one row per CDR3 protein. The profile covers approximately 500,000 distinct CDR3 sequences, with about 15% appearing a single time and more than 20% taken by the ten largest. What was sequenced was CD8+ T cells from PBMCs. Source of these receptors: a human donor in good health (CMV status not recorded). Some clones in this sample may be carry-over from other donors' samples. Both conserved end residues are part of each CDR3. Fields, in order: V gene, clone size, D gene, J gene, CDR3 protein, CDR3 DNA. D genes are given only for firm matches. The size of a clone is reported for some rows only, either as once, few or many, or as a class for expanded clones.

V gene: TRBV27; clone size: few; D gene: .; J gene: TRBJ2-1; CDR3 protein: CASSLSRRGANEQFF; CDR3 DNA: TGTGCCAGCAGTCTCTCCCGGCGCGGGGCGAATGAGCAGTTCTTC
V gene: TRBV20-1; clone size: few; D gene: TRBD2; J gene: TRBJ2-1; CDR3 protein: CSARDQSGGDLYNEQFF; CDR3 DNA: TGCAGTGCTAGAGATCAAAGCGGGGGGGATCTATACAATGAGCAGTTCTTC
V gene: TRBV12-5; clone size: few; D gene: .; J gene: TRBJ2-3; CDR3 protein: CASGLTVGGSTDTQYF; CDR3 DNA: TGTGCTAGTGGTTTGACAGTTGGGGGTTCCACAGATACGCAGTATTTT
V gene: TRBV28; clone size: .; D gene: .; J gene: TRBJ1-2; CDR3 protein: CASNRPSGVYGYTF; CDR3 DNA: TGTGCCAGCAATAGGCCCTCGGGGGTCTATGGCTACACCTTC
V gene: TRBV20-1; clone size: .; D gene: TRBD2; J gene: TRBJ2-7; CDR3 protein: CSARGTAGGESSYEQYF; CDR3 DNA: TGCAGTGCTAGAGGCACGGCGGGGGGGGAGAGCTCCTACGAGCAGTACTTC
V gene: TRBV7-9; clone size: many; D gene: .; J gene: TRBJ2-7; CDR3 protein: CASSPQGYEEQYF; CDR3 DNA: TGTGCCAGCAGCCCCCAGGGGTATGAAGAGCAGTACTTC
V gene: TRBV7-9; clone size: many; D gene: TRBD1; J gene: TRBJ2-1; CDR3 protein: CASGQGANEQFF; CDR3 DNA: TGTGCCAGCGGGCAGGGGGCCAATGAGCAGTTCTTC
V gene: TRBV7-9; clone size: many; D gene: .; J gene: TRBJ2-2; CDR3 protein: CASSETGATGELFF; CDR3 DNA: TGTGCCAGCAGCGAGACCGGAGCCACCGGGGAGCTGTTTTTT
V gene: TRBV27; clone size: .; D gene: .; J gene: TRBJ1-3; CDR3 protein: CARSSAVSYGNTIYF; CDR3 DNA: TGTGCCAGAAGTTCGGCAGTAAGCTATGGAAACACCATATATTTT
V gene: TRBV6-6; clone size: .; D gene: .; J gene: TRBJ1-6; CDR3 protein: CASSYSRPATKNSPLHF; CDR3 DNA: TGTGCCAGCAGTTACTCCCGCCCCGCCACAAAAAATTCACCCCTCCACTTT
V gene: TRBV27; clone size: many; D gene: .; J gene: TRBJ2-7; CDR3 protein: CASSLSSAGEQYF; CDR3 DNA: TGTGCCAGCAGTTTATCGTCGGCAGGCGAGCAGTACTTC
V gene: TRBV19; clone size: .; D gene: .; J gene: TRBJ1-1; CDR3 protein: CASSMTRSRDTEAFF; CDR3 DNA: TGTGCCAGTAGTATGACCCGTTCGAGGGACACTGAAGCTTTCTTT
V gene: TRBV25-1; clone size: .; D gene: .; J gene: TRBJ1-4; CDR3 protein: CASSEYSMRTAGSEKLFF; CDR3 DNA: TGTGCCAGCAGTGAATATTCAATGAGGACAGCGGGGAGTGAAAAACTGTTTTTT
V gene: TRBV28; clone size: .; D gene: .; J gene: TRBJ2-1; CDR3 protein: CASSFSSPYNEQFF; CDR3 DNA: TGTGCCAGCAGTTTTTCTTCACCCTACAATGAGCAGTTCTTC
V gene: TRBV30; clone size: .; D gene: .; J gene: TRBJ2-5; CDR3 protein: CAWSLTGFETQYF; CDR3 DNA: TGTGCCTGGAGCCTAACGGGGTTCGAGACCCAGTACTTC
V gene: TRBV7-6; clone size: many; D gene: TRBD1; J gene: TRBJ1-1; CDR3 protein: CASSSQGATEAFF; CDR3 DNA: TGTGCCAGCAGCTCGCAGGGGGCCACTGAAGCTTTCTTT
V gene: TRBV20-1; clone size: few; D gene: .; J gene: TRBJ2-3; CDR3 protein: CSAPEGDLAPDTQYF; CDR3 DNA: TGCAGTGCCCCAGAGGGGGATTTAGCACCAGATACGCAGTATTTT
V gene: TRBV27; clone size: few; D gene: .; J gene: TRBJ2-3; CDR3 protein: CASTRGGVLDTQYF; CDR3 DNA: TGTGCCAGCACCAGGGGGGGGGTCCTAGATACGCAGTATTTT
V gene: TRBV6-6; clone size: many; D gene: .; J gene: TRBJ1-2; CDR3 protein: CASYSRAGTGYGYTF; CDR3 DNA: TGTGCCAGCTATAGTCGAGCCGGGACGGGCTATGGCTACACCTTC